This TCR beta chain was retrieved from a study of shared clonotypes between healthy human individuals. Trimming removed 9 bases from V and 3 bases from J, with 18 bases in between. Germline assignment: CDR1 SNHLY and CDR2 FYNNEI. The CDR3 extends over 14 amino acids. Cells designated naive CD8 were CD45RO-negative and were positively selected for CCR7, with terminally differentiated effector memory CD45RA+ cells excluded. Sequencing used immunoSEQ multiplex PCR; TCRdb keeps in-frame clones, though not all of them. Counted here are fewer than 800,000 clones, just over 90% occurring once; the ten biggest clones make up more than 20%.

The sequence was collected from a man aged 30 to 39 in good health. Sequencing used naive CD8+ T cells sorted from blood. The chain is built from TRBV2 and TRBJ2-7, with no clear D. The CDR3 reads CASGLQGSNYEQYF. The CDR3 DNA follows: TGTGCCAGTGGATTACAAGGGTCAAACTACGAGCAGTACTTC.